The clone carrying this T cell receptor beta chain occurred once. The data were obtained in a study of stem cell transplantation in POMP-related autoinflammatory disease. Profiled with immunoSEQ multiplex PCR; TCRdb holds only in-frame clones, not every one. In the table there are tens of thousands of clones, just over 90% of which are singletons. This receptor was obtained from a human patient with POMP-related autoinflammation and immune dysregulation (PRAID). T cells may partly derive from the graft donor. The sequencing here drew on CD4+ T cells from PBMCs, taken after stem cell transplantation.

The CDR3 loop is CAISESNRGLRGYTF. The CDR3 bases are TGTGCCATCAGTGAGTCGAATCGGGGGTTACGCGGCTACACCTTC. V usage is TRBV10-3 and J usage is TRBJ1-2; a weak D match, TRBD1 (5 bases). The V end was cut by 0 bases, the J end by 8 bases, with 16 bases between. This CDR3 has 15 residues. Germline V CDR1 and CDR2: ENHRY, SYGVKD.